The T cell receptor (beta chain) under discussion was sequenced for a study of T cell responses to AZD1222 COVID-19 vaccine (dated by TCRdb to the early 2020s). As for the study more broadly: TCR sequencing was performed for about 250 trial participants, of whom roughly 200 were given two doses of AZD1222 and around 25 were given two doses of MenACWY control vaccine. Trial participants were enrolled into age subgroups of 18-55, 56-69 and 70-plus years, which contained about 150, 27 and 61 TCR-sequenced participants, respectively.

The CDR3 regions of human TCRbeta chains were analyzed by immunosequencing. Regarding the original processing steps: Repertoire TCRs were checked for matches against a reference library of SARS-CoV-2-specific TCRs that had been generated using the MIRA antigen-specificity platform. Breadth meant the fraction of unique TCRs that were SARS-CoV-2-associated, whereas depth meant the fraction of total T cells that were SARS-CoV-2-associated. Using the MIRA data, each spike-specific TCR was assigned both to the spike region to which the TCR was reactive and to a CD4 or CD8 class. Log10-transformed breadth and depth values were compared by one-way ANOVA with Sidak's multiple comparisons tests. In its TCRdb copy, this immuneACCESS table keeps in-frame sequences only and misses some clones. Where compared with another copy, unresolved V genes explain less than half of these, and the others have no known cause. Clone size and V and J calls were adopted from that table, with D and trimming inferred from the DNA. The sample table records nearly 90,000 clones; 88% of these occur just once. The ten largest clones represent over 9% of the sample.

The meaning of the sample's time point label: baseline before first vaccination. The intended sense of this specimen's treatment or condition label: meningococcal conjugate vaccine given as trial control. Vaccinee samples came from UK trials COV001 and COV002, including a single-blind randomized controlled phase 2/3 trial of AZD1222 (ChAdOx1 nCoV-19) in healthy adults. Trial participant PBMC samples were collected at day 0 and day 28 after the second dose for TCRbeta chain sequencing. With respect to this clone: Its antigen is still unknown. No clone much larger than this one lies a single base away; base qualities are absent.

Relative to germline, V is missing 5 bases and J is missing 2 bases, with 2 bases of the junction outside any gene match. Via the germline V gene, CDR1 is MDHEN and CDR2 SYDVKM. From its cysteine to its phenylalanine, the CDR3 spans 14 amino acids. Only the CDR3 DNA stays, 42 bases, in frame from base 1. Broad study findings and their caveats: No day 14 peak-response samples were available, so repertoires were characterized only after the peak T cell response. Conclusions about previously exposed vaccinees were limited because only a handful of AZD1222 recipients were SARS-CoV-2 seropositive at baseline. After two AZD1222 doses, both the breadth and the depth of spike-specific TCRs were significantly higher than at day 0 and than in MenACWY recipients. Most participants were white British and females outnumbered males, and the authors suggested that clonal diversity may have been underestimated. Epitopes outside the regions mutated in the B.1.351 and B.1.1.7 variants were reportedly recognized by nearly half of the unique spike-specific TCRs. In the small 56-69-year group, the increase in depth fell short of significance, most likely because of low power. CD4 TCRs associated with the vaccine covered the entire spike protein, and the dominant responses were in regions 160-218 and 743-854.

The receptor was isolated from an adult in good health. The sequences come from peripheral blood, collected on day 0 of MenACWY control vaccination. The receptor chain draws on TRBV28 and TRBJ1-4, and 7 bases in between align with TRBD1. DNA sequence: TGTGCCAGCAGTCAGGGGGTGACTAATGAAAAACTGTTTTTT. Its amino acids are CASSQGVTNEKLFF.